Listed below are T cell receptor beta chains from one sample, sequenced in a study of a mutant IDH1 vaccine in newly diagnosed glioma. Their recognized antigens are unknown. Method: immunoSEQ multiplex PCR; TCRdb's copy keeps in-frame clones and lacks some. The table has tens of thousands of clones, around 86% seen once. Sequenced here: PBMCs, sampled from a glioma patient whose treatment included an IDH1 peptide vaccine. Receptors originate from a man aged 25-40 years with glioma. Both conserved end residues are part of each CDR3. The D gene is left open where the match is weak. The size entry is marked missing in some rows and otherwise reads once, few, many or a size class.

size: .
D: .
V: TRBV5-1
J: TRBJ2-3
DNA: TGCGCCAGCAGCTTGGGCAGGCGAACCTTTAGCACAGATACGCAGTATTTT
CDR3: CASSLGRRTFSTDTQYF

size: once
D: .
V: TRBV18
J: TRBJ1-3
DNA: TGTGCCAGCTCACCCAGGGCTTTTGGTGGAAACACCATATATTTT
CDR3: CASSPRAFGGNTIYF

size: .
D: .
V: TRBV2
J: TRBJ1-1
DNA: TGTGCCAGCGTTTCGGGGATTGTAGTATTCGACACTGAAGCTTTCTTT
CDR3: CASVSGIVVFDTEAFF

size: .
D: .
V: TRBV2
J: TRBJ2-5
DNA: TGTGCCAGCGGGGAACAGCAAGAGACCCAGTACTTC
CDR3: CASGEQQETQYF

size: .
D: .
V: TRBV7-8
J: TRBJ1-6
DNA: TGTGCCAGCAGCTTAGCGCGCGGAGGAGGTTCACCCCTCCACTTT
CDR3: CASSLARGGGSPLHF

size: .
D: .
V: TRBV21-1
J: TRBJ1-2
DNA: TGTGCCAGCAGCAAAAGGGAAGGGAATCCCGGCTACACCTTC
CDR3: CASSKREGNPGYTF

size: .
D: .
V: TRBV7-8
J: TRBJ1-5
DNA: TGTGCCAGCAGCTTAGCGGCGAGGGGTCAGCCCCAGCATTTT
CDR3: CASSLAARGQPQHF

size: few
D: .
V: TRBV9
J: TRBJ1-1
DNA: TGTGCCAGCAGCGTAGGGTTAGGGGTCATGAACACTGAAGCTTTCTTT
CDR3: CASSVGLGVMNTEAFF

size: .
D: .
V: TRBV6-1
J: TRBJ1-2
DNA: TGTGCCAGCCGCGGGTCGGGGGCGCGTGGCTACACCTTC
CDR3: CASRGSGARGYTF

size: .
D: TRBD1
V: TRBV27
J: TRBJ2-7
DNA: TGTGCCAGCAGTGTCCGACAGGGGGCATCGGTCCACGAGCAGTACTTC
CDR3: CASSVRQGASVHEQYF

size: .
D: .
V: TRBV28
J: TRBJ1-1
DNA: TGTGCCAGCAGACCTCCGTATAACACTGAAGCTTTCTTT
CDR3: CASRPPYNTEAFF

size: once
D: TRBD1
V: TRBV2
J: TRBJ1-5
DNA: TGTGCCAACAGCCAGGGACAGGGTAATCAGCCCCAGCATTTT
CDR3: CANSQGQGNQPQHF

size: .
D: .
V: TRBV9
J: TRBJ2-1
DNA: TGTGCCAGCAGCCACCAACGGCAGGGTAAGAACTATGAGCAGTTCTTC
CDR3: CASSHQRQGKNYEQFF

size: few
D: .
V: TRBV2
J: TRBJ2-5
DNA: TGTGCCAGCAGGGTAGAAGAGACCCAGTACTTC
CDR3: CASRVEETQYF

size: .
D: TRBD2
V: TRBV6-6
J: TRBJ2-1
DNA: TGTGCCAGCACTCATCGGGGAGGGGTCGGGAACAATGAGCAGTTCTTC
CDR3: CASTHRGGVGNNEQFF

size: .
D: TRBD1
V: TRBV7-6
J: TRBJ2-7
DNA: TGTGCCAGCAGCTTGGGACAGGGGGCTTACGAGCAGTACTTC
CDR3: CASSLGQGAYEQYF

size: .
D: .
V: TRBV5-1
J: TRBJ2-7
DNA: TGCGCCAGCAGCTTGGACCCAATCTACGAGCAGTACTTC
CDR3: CASSLDPIYEQYF

size: .
D: TRBD1
V: TRBV2
J: TRBJ2-7
DNA: TGTGCCAGCATCACGGGACAGGGGGACTACGAGCAGTACTTC
CDR3: CASITGQGDYEQYF

size: once
D: TRBD1
V: TRBV9
J: TRBJ1-1
DNA: TGTGCCAGCAGCGCGACAGGGACCATAGCCCCGCCAACTGAAGCTTTCTTT
CDR3: CASSATGTIAPPTEAFF

size: .
D: .
V: TRBV7-9
J: TRBJ2-3
DNA: TGTGCCAGCAGCTTAGTGACAGACTCTAGCACAGATACGCAGTATTTT
CDR3: CASSLVTDSSTDTQYF

size: .
D: .
V: TRBV7-9
J: TRBJ2-7
DNA: TGTGCCAGCAGCTTACAGCGACAGGACTACGAGCAGTACTTC
CDR3: CASSLQRQDYEQYF

size: .
D: .
V: TRBV6-1
J: TRBJ2-7
DNA: TGTGCCAGCAGTGAACGGCAGGTATCCTACGAGCAGTACTTC
CDR3: CASSERQVSYEQYF

size: .
D: .
V: TRBV11-3
J: TRBJ1-1
DNA: TGTGCCAGCAGCTTAGACCAGGGTTCGGAAGCTTTCTTT
CDR3: CASSLDQGSEAFF

size: .
D: TRBD1
V: TRBV5-1
J: TRBJ1-1
DNA: TGCGCCAGCAGCCTGTCGGGGACAGGGGTCCCTGAAGCTTTCTTT
CDR3: CASSLSGTGVPEAFF

size: .
D: .
V: TRBV5-1
J: TRBJ2-1
DNA: TGCGCCAGCAGCTCGCCAGGTCACAATGAGCAGTTCTTC
CDR3: CASSSPGHNEQFF

size: .
D: .
V: TRBV10-2
J: TRBJ1-6
DNA: TGCGCCTCGGGGGGGGCACTAGGTTCACCCCTCCACTTT
CDR3: CASGGALGSPLHF

size: .
D: .
V: TRBV7-9
J: TRBJ2-7
DNA: TGTGCCAGCAGCTTACAAATCGGCGAGCAGTACTTC
CDR3: CASSLQIGEQYF

size: .
D: TRBD1
V: TRBV6-1
J: TRBJ1-1
DNA: TGTGCCAGCAGTGAAACAGGGGGGAACACTGAAGCTTTCTTT
CDR3: CASSETGGNTEAFF